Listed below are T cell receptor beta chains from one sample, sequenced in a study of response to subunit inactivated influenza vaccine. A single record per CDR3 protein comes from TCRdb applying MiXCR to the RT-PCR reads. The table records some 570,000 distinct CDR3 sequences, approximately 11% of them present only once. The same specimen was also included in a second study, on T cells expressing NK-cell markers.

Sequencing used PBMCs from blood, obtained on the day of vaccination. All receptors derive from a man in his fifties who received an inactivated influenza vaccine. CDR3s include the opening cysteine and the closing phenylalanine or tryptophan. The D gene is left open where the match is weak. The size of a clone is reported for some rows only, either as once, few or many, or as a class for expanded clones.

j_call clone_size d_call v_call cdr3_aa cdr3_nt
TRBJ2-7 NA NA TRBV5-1 CASSLGMEPYEQYF TGCGCCAGCAGCCTCGGCATGGAGCCCTACGAGCAGTACTTC
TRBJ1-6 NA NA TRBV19 CASSTGRTFNSPLHF TGTGCCAGTAGTACGGGACGGACCTTTAATTCACCCCTCCACTTT
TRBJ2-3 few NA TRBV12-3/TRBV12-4 CASRSRPGISGDTQYF TGTGCCAGCAGGTCGAGGCCAGGTATTAGTGGAGATACGCAGTATTTT
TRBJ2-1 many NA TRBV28 CASKTIRGAAYNEQFF TGTGCCAGTAAAACCATCCGCGGGGCGGCTTACAATGAGCAGTTCTTC
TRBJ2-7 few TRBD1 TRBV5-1 CASSPQGSSLEQYF TGCGCCAGCAGCCCACAGGGGTCGTCTCTCGAGCAGTACTTC
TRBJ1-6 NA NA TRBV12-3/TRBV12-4 CASSPTLLPSSPLHF TGTGCCAGCAGCCCAACCCTTCTCCCTAGTTCACCCCTCCACTTT
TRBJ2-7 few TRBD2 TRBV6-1 CASSEPGGSSYEQYF TGTGCCAGCAGTGAGCCGGGAGGTTCGTCCTACGAGCAGTACTTC
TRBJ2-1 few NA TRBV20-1 CSARDSWPSDHEQFF TGCAGTGCTAGAGATTCGTGGCCTAGCGATCATGAGCAGTTCTTC
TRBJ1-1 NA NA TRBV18 CASSPPGWGDTEAFF TGTGCCAGCTCACCACCGGGATGGGGCGACACTGAAGCTTTCTTT
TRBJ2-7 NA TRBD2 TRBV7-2 CASSLVAGVSYEQYF TGTGCCAGCAGCTTAGTAGCGGGGGTTAGCTACGAGCAGTACTTC
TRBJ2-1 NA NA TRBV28 CASSFPLGSSGSYNEQFF TGTGCCAGCAGTTTCCCCCTGGGGTCCTCGGGCTCCTACAATGAGCAGTTCTTC
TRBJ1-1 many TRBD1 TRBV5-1 CASSLASGTALMNTEAFF TGCGCCAGCAGCTTGGCCTCCGGGACAGCCCTAATGAACACTGAAGCTTTCTTT
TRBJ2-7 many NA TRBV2 CASSSGRVYEQYF TGTGCCAGCAGTTCGGGACGGGTCTACGAGCAGTACTTC
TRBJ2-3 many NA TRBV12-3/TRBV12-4 CASSLLPTDTQYF TGTGCCAGCAGTTTACTACCCACAGATACGCAGTATTTT
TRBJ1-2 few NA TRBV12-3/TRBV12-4 CASTRAGPANYGYTF TGTGCCAGCACCCGGGCGGGCCCTGCTAACTATGGCTACACCTTC
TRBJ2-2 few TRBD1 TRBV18 CASSPYTGQVGTGELFF TGTGCCAGCTCACCATATACGGGACAGGTCGGCACCGGGGAGCTGTTTTTT
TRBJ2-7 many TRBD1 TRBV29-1 CSVRDRGQNEQYF TGCAGCGTTCGGGACAGGGGGCAGAACGAGCAGTACTTC
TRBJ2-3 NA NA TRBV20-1 CSARRDQKVTDTQYF TGCAGTGCTCGCCGGGACCAAAAGGTCACAGATACGCAGTATTTT
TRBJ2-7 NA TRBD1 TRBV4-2 CARSQETGGYEQYF TGTGCCAGAAGCCAAGAGACAGGGGGGTACGAGCAGTACTTC
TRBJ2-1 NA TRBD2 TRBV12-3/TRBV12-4 CASSTSGNEQFF TGTGCCAGCAGTACTAGCGGAAATGAGCAGTTCTTC
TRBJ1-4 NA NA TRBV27 CASSLKGPFYSTNEKLFF TGTGCCAGCAGTTTAAAGGGGCCTTTCTACTCAACTAATGAAAAACTGTTTTTT
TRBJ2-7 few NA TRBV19 CASSIQSSYEQYF TGTGCCAGTAGTATACAGAGCTCCTACGAGCAGTACTTC
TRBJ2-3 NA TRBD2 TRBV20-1 CSARTLLAASTDTQYF TGCAGTGCTAGAACACTCCTAGCGGCTAGCACAGATACGCAGTATTTT
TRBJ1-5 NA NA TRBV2 CASAFKPNQPQHF TGTGCCAGCGCCTTTAAGCCCAATCAGCCCCAGCATTTT
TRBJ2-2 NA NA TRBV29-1 CSVPLYTGELFF TGCAGCGTTCCGCTCTACACCGGGGAGCTGTTTTTT
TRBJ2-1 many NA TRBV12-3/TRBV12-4 CASSSRDLGNF TGTGCCAGCAGTTCCCGGGACCTAGGCAACTTC
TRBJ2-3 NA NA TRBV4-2 CASSQDPAGRGTDTQYF TGTGCCAGCAGCCAAGATCCTGCCGGACGTGGCACAGATACGCAGTATTTT
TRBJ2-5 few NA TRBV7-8 CASSSGLVKETQYF TGTGCCAGCAGCTCAGGACTCGTAAAAGAGACCCAGTACTTC
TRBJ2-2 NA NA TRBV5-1 CASSIQGLTNTGELFF TGCGCCAGCAGCATTCAGGGGCTAACGAACACCGGGGAGCTGTTTTTT
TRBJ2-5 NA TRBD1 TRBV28 CASSSPGQGAEETQYF TGTGCCAGCAGTTCCCCGGGACAGGGGGCGGAAGAGACCCAGTACTTC
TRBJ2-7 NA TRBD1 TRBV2 CASSEFGDRLTSYEQYF TGTGCCAGCAGTGAATTTGGGGACAGGCTGACCTCCTACGAGCAGTACTTC
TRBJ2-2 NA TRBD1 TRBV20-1 CSARDQQGAGGTGELFF TGCAGTGCTAGAGATCAACAGGGGGCAGGGGGAACCGGGGAGCTGTTTTTT
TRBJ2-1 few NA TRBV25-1 CASSESAGVYNEQFF TGTGCCAGCAGTGAATCGGCAGGGGTTTACAATGAGCAGTTCTTC
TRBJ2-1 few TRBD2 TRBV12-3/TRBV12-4 CASSPLGTSFHEQFF TGTGCCAGCAGCCCCCTGGGGACTAGCTTCCATGAGCAGTTCTTC
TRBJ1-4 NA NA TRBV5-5 CASSPTREKLFF TGTGCCAGCAGCCCCACACGCGAAAAACTGTTTTTT
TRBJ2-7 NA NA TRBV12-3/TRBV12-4 CASTPHQDTSYEQYF TGTGCCAGCACCCCTCACCAGGACACCTCCTACGAGCAGTACTTC
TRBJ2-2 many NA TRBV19 CASSIGLRNTGELFF TGTGCCAGTAGTATAGGACTGAGGAACACCGGGGAGCTGTTTTTT